The next 2 T cell receptor beta chains were all read from a single sample in a study of blood T cell repertoires in COVID-19. Only in-frame clones appear in the TCRdb table, and some are missing; sequencing was by immunoSEQ multiplex PCR. The table lists 150,000 to 200,000 clones, less than 90% of them singletons. Sequencing input: PBMCs or T cells enriched from blood (not recorded which). The receptors here all came from a woman aged 30 to 39 who had been exposed to COVID-19.

This clone was seen once. The chain combines TRBV25-1 with TRBJ1-2; no firm D call. Deletions cut 10 bases from V and 0 bases from J, with 9 bases between. Germline V lookup: CDR1 MGHDK, CDR2 SYGVNS. This CDR3 contains 12 residues. The CDR3, as DNA: TGTGCCACCTCAGAAGCTAACTATGGCTACACCTTC. It encodes CATSEANYGYTF.

This clone has just one count. The gene calls are TRBV4-2 and TRBJ2-1; 8 bases are a match to TRBD1. The CDR3 length is 16 residues. Unmatched junction bases numbered 5, after V lost 3 bases and J lost 1 base. Germline V gene sequence: CDR1 LGHNA, CDR2 YNFKEQ. The CDR3 nucleotides read TGTGCCAGCAGCCAGGCCGACAGGGGTTCCTACAATGAGCAGTTCTTC. This translates into CASSQADRGSYNEQFF.